This is a list of T cell receptor beta chains from one sample in a study of early T cells in non-severe SARS-CoV-2 infection. Using its own MiXCR run on the 5' RACE reads, TCRdb lists one record per CDR3 protein. The sample contains tens of thousands of distinct CDR3 sequences, 8% to 10% of which appear only once. The sample taken for sequencing was whole blood. The receptors were sampled from an adult who was a healthcare worker with PCR-confirmed SARS-CoV-2 infection or an uninfected control (not recorded which). The CDR3 runs from the conserved cysteine through the conserved F or W. The D gene is left open where the match is weak. The listing skips clone size in some rows; elsewhere it reads once, few, many or a size class.

J gene: TRBJ2-2
clone size: few
D gene: -
V gene: TRBV28
CDR3 DNA: TGTGCCAGCAGTTCACCCGGGGGGCAAGGCGGGGAGCTGTTTTTT
CDR3 protein: CASSSPGGQGGELFF

J gene: TRBJ1-3
clone size: many
D gene: TRBD1
V gene: TRBV10-3
CDR3 DNA: TGTGCCATCAGCCGGACACAGGGGGCGAGAGGAAACACCATATATTTT
CDR3 protein: CAISRTQGARGNTIYF

J gene: TRBJ1-1
clone size: -
D gene: -
V gene: TRBV10-3
CDR3 DNA: TGTGCCATTCGGACAGAAATGAACACTGAAGCTTTCTTT
CDR3 protein: CAIRTEMNTEAFF

J gene: TRBJ1-3
clone size: few
D gene: -
V gene: TRBV29-1
CDR3 DNA: TGCAGCGTTGTTGGGACACCTGGAAACACCATATATTTT
CDR3 protein: CSVVGTPGNTIYF

J gene: TRBJ2-7
clone size: few
D gene: -
V gene: TRBV9
CDR3 DNA: TGTGCCAGCAGCCGAGCGGACGAATACTACGAGCAGTACTTC
CDR3 protein: CASSRADEYYEQYF

J gene: TRBJ1-2
clone size: -
D gene: -
V gene: TRBV7-8
CDR3 DNA: TGTGCCAGCAGCCTGGGGCCTGAGGCTAACTATGGCTACACCTTC
CDR3 protein: CASSLGPEANYGYTF

J gene: TRBJ1-1
clone size: many
D gene: TRBD1
V gene: TRBV4-1
CDR3 DNA: TGCGCCAGCAGACGTGCAGGGGGAGACACTGAAGCTTTCTTT
CDR3 protein: CASRRAGGDTEAFF

J gene: TRBJ1-2
clone size: many
D gene: -
V gene: TRBV7-9
CDR3 DNA: TGTGCCAGCAGCTTAGCGCGGAGGGGATCAAATGGCTACACCTTC
CDR3 protein: CASSLARRGSNGYTF

J gene: TRBJ2-7
clone size: -
D gene: TRBD1
V gene: TRBV28
CDR3 DNA: TGTGCCAGCAGTTTAGGGGACAGAGATATTTCCTACGAGCAGTACTTC
CDR3 protein: CASSLGDRDISYEQYF

J gene: TRBJ1-3
clone size: -
D gene: -
V gene: TRBV12-3/TRBV12-4
CDR3 DNA: TGTGCCAGCAGTCCGCCTGGACTCCACGGGCCATCTGGAAACACCATATATTTT
CDR3 protein: CASSPPGLHGPSGNTIYF

J gene: TRBJ2-5
clone size: many
D gene: TRBD1
V gene: TRBV29-1
CDR3 DNA: TGCAGCGTTGTTGGCAGGGGGCTATGGGAGACCCAGTACTTC
CDR3 protein: CSVVGRGLWETQYF

J gene: TRBJ2-1
clone size: many
D gene: TRBD2
V gene: TRBV13
CDR3 DNA: TGTGCCAGCAGCTTACGGGGGGGCCACTCCAATGAGCAGTTCTTC
CDR3 protein: CASSLRGGHSNEQFF

J gene: TRBJ2-3
clone size: few
D gene: -
V gene: TRBV6-1
CDR3 DNA: TGTGCCAGCAGTGGGGGAGGAGGCGGAGGACGGCCCGCAGATACGCAGTATTTT
CDR3 protein: CASSGGGGGGRPADTQYF

J gene: TRBJ2-2
clone size: -
D gene: -
V gene: TRBV30
CDR3 DNA: TGTGCCTGGAGCCCCGGGACTCTGAACACCGGGGAGCTGTTTTTT
CDR3 protein: CAWSPGTLNTGELFF

J gene: TRBJ2-7
clone size: many
D gene: -
V gene: TRBV29-1
CDR3 DNA: TGCAGCGTGACCCACAGTTTCGACGAGCAGTACTTC
CDR3 protein: CSVTHSFDEQYF

J gene: TRBJ2-1
clone size: many
D gene: -
V gene: TRBV12-2
CDR3 DNA: TGTGCAAGTCGCTGGCGGGGGAACAATGAGCAGTTCTTC
CDR3 protein: CASRWRGNNEQFF

J gene: TRBJ1-1
clone size: -
D gene: -
V gene: TRBV9
CDR3 DNA: TGTGCCAGCAGCGTAGCTACAGGGTTAAGTACTGAAGCTTTCTTT
CDR3 protein: CASSVATGLSTEAFF

J gene: TRBJ1-4
clone size: -
D gene: -
V gene: TRBV12-3/TRBV12-4
CDR3 DNA: TGTGCCAGCAGTCGAGGGGGTGTTAATGAAAAACTGTTTTTT
CDR3 protein: CASSRGGVNEKLFF

J gene: TRBJ2-1
clone size: medium-sized
D gene: TRBD2
V gene: TRBV11-2
CDR3 DNA: TGTGCCAGCAGCTTTGCGGGGGAGATTAATGAGCAGTTCTTC
CDR3 protein: CASSFAGEINEQFF

J gene: TRBJ2-3
clone size: many
D gene: -
V gene: TRBV18
CDR3 DNA: TGTGCCAGCTCACCAGGGTTCACAGATACGCAGTATTTT
CDR3 protein: CASSPGFTDTQYF

J gene: TRBJ1-1
clone size: few
D gene: -
V gene: TRBV6-6
CDR3 DNA: TGTGCCAGCAGTCCTGGGGGGGGGATCACTGAAGCTTTCTTT
CDR3 protein: CASSPGGGITEAFF

J gene: TRBJ2-4
clone size: once
D gene: -
V gene: TRBV28
CDR3 DNA: TGTGCCAGCACATCTCGGAACATTCAGTACTTC
CDR3 protein: CASTSRNIQYF

J gene: TRBJ2-7
clone size: many
D gene: TRBD1
V gene: TRBV7-9
CDR3 DNA: TGTGCCAGCAGCTTGGAGACAGGGGGCACCCACCTACCCTACGAGCAGTACTTC
CDR3 protein: CASSLETGGTHLPYEQYF

J gene: TRBJ1-1
clone size: many
D gene: -
V gene: TRBV19
CDR3 DNA: TGTGCCAGTAGTTCCCCCCCGGACCCGAACACTGAAGCTTTCTTT
CDR3 protein: CASSSPPDPNTEAFF

J gene: TRBJ1-2
clone size: -
D gene: -
V gene: TRBV7-9
CDR3 DNA: TGTGCCAGCAGCTTCATACCCGCTAACTATGGCTACACCTTC
CDR3 protein: CASSFIPANYGYTF

J gene: TRBJ1-1
clone size: many
D gene: -
V gene: TRBV2
CDR3 DNA: TGTGCCAGCAGGATGTATGGGGGGGTGACTGAAGCTTTCTTT
CDR3 protein: CASRMYGGVTEAFF

J gene: TRBJ2-5
clone size: -
D gene: -
V gene: TRBV10-2
CDR3 DNA: TGCGCCAGCAGTGAGTTTCCTTATCGGGAGACCCAGTACTTC
CDR3 protein: CASSEFPYRETQYF

J gene: TRBJ1-2
clone size: few
D gene: -
V gene: TRBV19
CDR3 DNA: TGTGCCAGTGGGCAGGGCGATGGCTACACCTTC
CDR3 protein: CASGQGDGYTF

J gene: TRBJ2-1
clone size: many
D gene: TRBD2
V gene: TRBV11-3
CDR3 DNA: TGTGCCAGCAGCCCCAGCGGGGAGCCCTACAATGAGCAGTTCTTC
CDR3 protein: CASSPSGEPYNEQFF

J gene: TRBJ2-7
clone size: -
D gene: TRBD1
V gene: TRBV7-7
CDR3 DNA: TGTGCCAGCAGCCCGGGACAGGGGAGCGAGCAGTACTTC
CDR3 protein: CASSPGQGSEQYF

J gene: TRBJ1-2
clone size: -
D gene: TRBD1
V gene: TRBV4-2
CDR3 DNA: TGTGCCAGCAGCCAAGAACAGGGGGCTTACACCTTC
CDR3 protein: CASSQEQGAYTF

J gene: TRBJ1-1
clone size: once
D gene: TRBD1
V gene: TRBV28
CDR3 DNA: TGTGCCAGCAGATTTCGGACAGGGGCCGATTGGGACACTGAAGCTTTCTTT
CDR3 protein: CASRFRTGADWDTEAFF

J gene: TRBJ2-3
clone size: -
D gene: -
V gene: TRBV4-2
CDR3 DNA: TGTGCCAGCAGCCAAGATCAAGGTGGCAATCCAGATACGCAGTATTTT
CDR3 protein: CASSQDQGGNPDTQYF

J gene: TRBJ2-3
clone size: -
D gene: -
V gene: TRBV29-1
CDR3 DNA: TGCAGCCCCGTGTGGGGGTCAGATACGCAGTATTTT
CDR3 protein: CSPVWGSDTQYF

J gene: TRBJ1-1
clone size: -
D gene: -
V gene: TRBV28
CDR3 DNA: TGTGCCAGCAGTTTAGAGTTTTCCTGGGCTTTCTTT
CDR3 protein: CASSLEFSWAFF

J gene: TRBJ2-1
clone size: -
D gene: TRBD2
V gene: TRBV7-3
CDR3 DNA: TGTGCCAGCAGCAGCGGGGGAAGCTCCTACAATGAGCAGTTCTTC
CDR3 protein: CASSSGGSSYNEQFF

J gene: TRBJ2-1
clone size: few
D gene: TRBD2
V gene: TRBV6-4
CDR3 DNA: TGTGCCAGCAGGATCCTCCTTCCAGCGGGGGAGGGTGAGCAGTTCTTC
CDR3 protein: CASRILLPAGEGEQFF

J gene: TRBJ2-3
clone size: -
D gene: TRBD2
V gene: TRBV20-1
CDR3 DNA: TGCAGTGCCCGCCATGTGGGGGGGGACCCAGATACGCAGTATTTT
CDR3 protein: CSARHVGGDPDTQYF

J gene: TRBJ1-2
clone size: many
D gene: -
V gene: TRBV6-5
CDR3 DNA: TGTGCCAGCATCCAGGGAGGCTACGCAGATGGCTACACCTTC
CDR3 protein: CASIQGGYADGYTF

J gene: TRBJ2-2
clone size: few
D gene: -
V gene: TRBV19
CDR3 DNA: TGTGCCAGTAGTCGGTCGAACACCGGGGAGCTGTTTTTT
CDR3 protein: CASSRSNTGELFF

J gene: TRBJ1-6
clone size: many
D gene: TRBD1
V gene: TRBV7-8
CDR3 DNA: TGTGCCAGCAGCTCCCCATTGGGGCCGACAGGGGTATCACCCCTCCACTTT
CDR3 protein: CASSSPLGPTGVSPLHF

J gene: TRBJ1-1
clone size: many
D gene: -
V gene: TRBV7-9
CDR3 DNA: TGTGCCAGCAGCTTAGTACAAGAGGAAGCTTTCTTT
CDR3 protein: CASSLVQEEAFF

J gene: TRBJ2-3
clone size: once
D gene: TRBD2
V gene: TRBV20-1
CDR3 DNA: TGCAGTGCTAGTCGGGCTAGCGGGCTAACAGATACGCAGTATTTT
CDR3 protein: CSASRASGLTDTQYF

J gene: TRBJ2-5
clone size: medium-sized
D gene: TRBD2
V gene: TRBV7-6
CDR3 DNA: TGTGCCAGCAGCTTCGGTAGGGAGGGGGAGACCCAGTACTTC
CDR3 protein: CASSFGREGETQYF

J gene: TRBJ2-5
clone size: few
D gene: TRBD2
V gene: TRBV20-1
CDR3 DNA: TGCAGTGCTGCCCTAGCGGCGGGACAAGAGACCCAGTACTTC
CDR3 protein: CSAALAAGQETQYF

J gene: TRBJ2-3
clone size: many
D gene: -
V gene: TRBV6-1
CDR3 DNA: TGTGCCAGCAGTGAACGAGGGGCAGCTAGCACAGATACGCAGTATTTT
CDR3 protein: CASSERGAASTDTQYF

J gene: TRBJ1-1
clone size: few
D gene: -
V gene: TRBV9
CDR3 DNA: TGTGCCAGCAGCGGCCGCGACTTACTGAACACTGAAGCTTTCTTT
CDR3 protein: CASSGRDLLNTEAFF

J gene: TRBJ2-2
clone size: many
D gene: -
V gene: TRBV6-5
CDR3 DNA: TGTGCCAGCAGAAGGAACACCGGGGAGCTGTTTTTT
CDR3 protein: CASRRNTGELFF

J gene: TRBJ1-1
clone size: many
D gene: -
V gene: TRBV11-2
CDR3 DNA: TGTGCCAGCAGCCCTACGGCAGGACCTGAAGCTTTCTTT
CDR3 protein: CASSPTAGPEAFF